Listed here are 12 T cell receptor beta chains from one sample, sequenced in a study of cytomegalovirus exposure and HLA in healthy donors. The PCR had 60 Vbeta and 13 Jbeta primers. Profiled with immunoSEQ multiplex PCR; TCRdb holds only in-frame clones, not every one. The data contain 160,000 or so clones, approximately 80% of them seen just once; the ten biggest clones take up 9.5% to 10%. Specimen: PBMCs. The source of these receptors is a man between 18 and 35 years old in good health and CMV-seropositive.

The J gene is TRBJ2-2, the V gene TRBV15; the D gene is possibly TRBD1 (6 bases). The CDR3 sequence is 16 residues long. Germline loops: CDR1 LNHNV, CDR2 YYDKDF (reference sequence). Trimming removed 7 bases at V and 0 bases at J, with 15 bases between. CDR3 sequence (DNA): TGTGCCACCACTCCGGGACATCCTACGAACACCGGGGAGCTGTTTTTT. This gives the protein CATTPGHPTNTGELFF.

The chain has TRBV6-1 and TRBJ2-7; tentatively, D is TRBD2 (5 bases). V was trimmed by 6 bases and J by 0 bases, leaving 12 bases between them. CDR3 length equals 14 residues. The germline V gene has CDR1 MNHNS and CDR2 SASEGT. CDR3 loop: CASRADGFSYEQYF. CDR3 coding DNA: TGTGCCAGCAGAGCGGACGGATTCTCCTACGAGCAGTACTTC.

The CDR3 coding sequence is TGTGCCAGCAGCCCGTTTGACAGGGGAAACTATGGCTACACCTTC. It specifies CASSPFDRGNYGYTF. J is TRBJ1-2 and V is TRBV5-5; 8 bases line up with TRBD1. The germline CDR1 and CDR2 sequences are SGHKS and YYEKEE (reference sequence). With 4 bases clipped from V and 2 bases from J, the junction kept 7 bases outside the gene matches. This CDR3 is built from 15 residues.

The chain uses TRBV2 and TRBJ2-3, with TRBD1 matching over 9 bases. Trimming cost V 6 bases and J 6 bases; bases outside gene matches: 13. The CDR3 length is 16 residues. CDR1 SNHLY and CDR2 FYNNEI come from the germline V gene. The CDR3 spells CASRAPGQGSRDTQYF. The CDR3 bases are TGTGCCAGCAGGGCACCGGGACAGGGTTCTCGGGATACGCAGTATTTT.

The V and J genes are TRBV6-1 and TRBJ1-3, with D unresolved. The CDR3 runs 15 residues. The V end lost 2 bases, the J end lost 0 bases, and 8 bases lay between the germline ends. Germline V CDR1 and CDR2: MNHNS, SASEGT. This chain's CDR3 is CASSELGFSGNTIYF. The CDR3 DNA follows: TGTGCCAGCAGTGAATTGGGCTTCTCTGGAAACACCATATATTTT.

V gene TRBV6-5 combines with J gene TRBJ2-2, with a weak D call TRBD1 (6 bases). Per germline, CDR1 MNHEY and CDR2 SVGAGI. This CDR3 contains 14 residues. V was cut by 5 bases and J by 7 bases, with 14 bases left in between. CDR3 in amino acids: CASSPTQGIGELFF. CDR3 nucleotide sequence: TGTGCCAGCAGTCCGACCCAGGGGATCGGGGAGCTGTTTTTT.

The CDR3 loop reads CASSITSQGNQPQHF. CDR3 nucleotide sequence: TGTGCCAGTAGTATTACTAGCCAGGGCAATCAGCCCCAGCATTTT. The chain links TRBV19 to TRBJ1-5; D unclear. CDR1 LNHDA and CDR2 SQIVND come from the germline V gene (reference sequence). Trimming removed 3 bases at V and 2 bases at J, with 11 bases between. The CDR3 contains 15 residues.

The chain couples TRBV6-4 to TRBJ2-1, with TRBD1 identical over 11 bases. Germline V gene lookup returns CDR1 MRHNA and CDR2 SNTAGT. CDR3 length: 16 residues. V lost 2 bases and J lost 6; bases outside the gene matches: 6. The CDR3 nucleotides read TGTGCCAGCAGTGACATCGGGACAGGGGGTCGCAATGAGCAGTTCTTC. This translates into CASSDIGTGGRNEQFF.

The chain links TRBV5-1 to TRBJ1-2; 10 bases fit TRBD1. Germline CDR1 and CDR2: SGHRS and YFSETQ. The J segment lost 6 bases and the V segment lost 3 bases, leaving 8 bases of the junction unmatched. CDR3 length: 15 residues. CDR3 DNA: TGCGCCAGCAGCTGGGAGACAGGGGGCCTTGATGGCTACACCTTC. It translates to CASSWETGGLDGYTF.

The chain joins TRBV5-1 to TRBJ2-2, with D unclear. Trimming left V 6 bases short and J 6 bases short, with 6 bases between. This CDR3 comprises 11 residues. Germline V gene sequence: CDR1 SGHRS, CDR2 YFSETQ. For the CDR3, the DNA is TGCGCCAGCAACTCCGCCGGGGAGCTGTTTTTT. This sequence encodes CASNSAGELFF. The full variable domain, completed using reference TRBV5-1 and TRBJ2-2, is KAGVTQTPRYLIKTRGQQVTLSCSPISGHRSVSWYQQTPGQGLQFLFEYFSETQRNKGNFPGRFSGRQFSNSRSEMNVSTLELGDSALYLCASNSAGELFFGEGSRLTVL.

The chain uses TRBV5-4 and TRBJ2-5; the match to TRBD2 covers 8 bases. Germline CDR1 SGHNT, CDR2 YYREEE (reference sequence). V lost 4 bases and J lost 5; bases outside the gene matches: 10. The CDR3 covers 15 residues. The CDR3 DNA reads as TGTGCCAGCAGCGGGGGACTAGGGAAAGGGGAGACCCAGTACTTC. Residues: CASSGGLGKGETQYF.

The V call is TRBV10-3, the J call TRBJ1-3, with D possibly matching TRBD1 (5 bases). Germline V gene sequence: CDR1 ENHRY, CDR2 SYGVKD. Deletions cut 4 bases from V and 1 base from J, with 11 bases between. The CDR3 loop spans 15 amino acids. CDR3 nucleotides: TGTGCCATCAGTGGTGGCAGGGATTCTGGAAACACCATATATTTT. This sequence encodes CAISGGRDSGNTIYF.